This passage covers 2 T cell receptor beta chains from one sample sequenced in a study of T cell repertoires in cytomegalovirus infection. TCRdb independently ran MiXCR on the reads; one entry per CDR3 protein. Of around 900,000 distinct CDR3 sequences detected, 25% to 40% appear once; the ten largest clones hold roughly 13%. Their specific antigens are unknown. The sequences come from cultured CD8+ T cells from PBMCs, collected from culture after CMV antigen stimulation. These receptor sequences come from a human donor in good health (CMV status not recorded). Some clones in this sample may be carry-over from other donors' samples.

The V and J genes are TRBV12-5 and TRBJ2-1; D may be TRBD2 (5 bases). This CDR3 has 11 residues. Germline-derived CDR1 and CDR2 are LGHNT and FRNRAP. In nucleotides, the CDR3 is TGTGGGGCTAGCTGGTTCAATGAGCAGTTCTTC. Translation: CGASWFNEQFF.

In this sample, this clonotype turned up many times. The CDR3 is CASSLVGHYEQYF. As DNA, the CDR3 is TGTGCCAGCAGCCTCGTGGGGCACTACGAGCAGTACTTC. V gene TRBV7-9 combines with J gene TRBJ2-7; the D gene is possibly TRBD1 (5 bases). Germline-derived CDR1 and CDR2 are SEHNR and FQNEAQ (reference sequence). V dropped 5 bases and J dropped 3 bases, with 11 bases sitting between them. This CDR3 contains 13 residues.